These 4 T cell receptor beta chains were all obtained from the same sample, sequenced in a study of shared clonotypes between healthy human individuals. Using immunoSEQ multiplex PCR, the repertoire was profiled, and TCRdb retains in-frame clones only, with some absent. Of roughly 2.5 million clones in the sample, more than 90% were seen once. Sequencing was done on a sample of naive CD4+ T cells sorted from blood. Subset defined: CD45RA+ positively selected. All receptors derive from a man aged 18 to 29 in good health.

The chain uses TRBV28 and TRBJ1-5, with 8 nucleotides matching TRBD1. The CDR3 totals 16 residues. Germline V CDR1 and CDR2: MDHEN, SYDVKM. The V segment lost 8 bases and the J segment 4 bases; nucleotides outside the gene matches: 13. DNA for the CDR3: TGTGCCAGCGGGTTGGACGGGACAGGAGGAAATCAGCCCCAGCATTTT. Its translation is CASGLDGTGGNQPQHF.

J is TRBJ2-7 and V is TRBV6-6, with 7 bases matching TRBD1. Germline V gene lookup returns CDR1 MNHNY and CDR2 SVGAGI (reference sequence). There are 14 residues in the CDR3. The V segment lost 2 bases and the J segment 7 bases; nucleotides outside the gene matches: 8. For the CDR3, the DNA is TGTGCCAGCAGTTACGGCCAGGGGGTACTTGAGCAGTACTTC. Amino acids: CASSYGQGVLEQYF.

The rearrangement links TRBV6-1 to TRBJ1-3; 7 bases fit TRBD1. This CDR3 is built from 15 residues. Per germline, CDR1 MNHNS and CDR2 SASEGT. Trimming at V came to 6 bases and at J to 1 base, leaving 6 bases not matched to a gene. This CDR3 reads CASRQMTGSGNTIYF. The CDR3 nucleotides read TGTGCCAGCAGACAAATGACAGGGTCTGGAAACACCATATATTTT.

This chain links TRBV29-1 with TRBJ1-5; TRBD1 matches at 11 bases. With 4 bases clipped from V and 2 bases from J, the junction kept 10 bases outside the gene matches. This CDR3 is built from 17 residues. Germline CDR1 is SQVTM and CDR2 is ANQGSEA. CDR3 amino acids: CSVALGTGGGGNQPQHF. CDR3 nucleotide sequence: TGCAGCGTTGCCCTTGGGACAGGGGGAGGAGGCAATCAGCCCCAGCATTTT.